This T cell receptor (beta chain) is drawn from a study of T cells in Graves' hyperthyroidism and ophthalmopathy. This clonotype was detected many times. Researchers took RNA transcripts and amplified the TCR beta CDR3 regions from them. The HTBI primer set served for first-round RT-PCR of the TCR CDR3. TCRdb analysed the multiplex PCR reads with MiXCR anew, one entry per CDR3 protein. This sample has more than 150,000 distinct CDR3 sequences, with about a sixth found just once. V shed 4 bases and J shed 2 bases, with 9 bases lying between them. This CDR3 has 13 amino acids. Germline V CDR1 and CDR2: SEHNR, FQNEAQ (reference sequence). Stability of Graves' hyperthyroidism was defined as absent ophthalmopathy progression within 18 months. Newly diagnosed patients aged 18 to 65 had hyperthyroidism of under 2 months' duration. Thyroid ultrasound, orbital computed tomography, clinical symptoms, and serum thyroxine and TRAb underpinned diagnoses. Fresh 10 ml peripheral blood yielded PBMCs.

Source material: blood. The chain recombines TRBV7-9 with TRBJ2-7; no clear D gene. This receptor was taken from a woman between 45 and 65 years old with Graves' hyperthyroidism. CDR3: CASSWGSPYEQYF. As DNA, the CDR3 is TGTGCCAGCAGCTGGGGTTCTCCCTACGAGCAGTACTTC.